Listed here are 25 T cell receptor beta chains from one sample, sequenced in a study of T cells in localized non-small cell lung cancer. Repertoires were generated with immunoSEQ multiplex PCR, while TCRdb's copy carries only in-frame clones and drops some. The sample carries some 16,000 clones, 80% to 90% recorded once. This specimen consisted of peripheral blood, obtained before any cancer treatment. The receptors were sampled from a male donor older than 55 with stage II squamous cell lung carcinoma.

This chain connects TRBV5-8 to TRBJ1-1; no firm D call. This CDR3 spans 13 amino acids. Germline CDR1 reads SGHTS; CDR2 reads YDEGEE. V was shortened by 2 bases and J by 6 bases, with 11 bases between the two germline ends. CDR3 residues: CASSFKAKSEAFF. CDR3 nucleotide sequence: TGTGCCAGCAGCTTTAAGGCAAAATCTGAAGCTTTCTTT. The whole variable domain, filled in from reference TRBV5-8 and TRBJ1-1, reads EAGVTQSPTHLIKTRGQQATLRCSPISGHTSVYWYQQALGLGLQFLLWYDEGEERNRGNFPPRFSGRQFPNYSSELNVNALELEDSALYLCASSFKAKSEAFFGQGTRLTVV.

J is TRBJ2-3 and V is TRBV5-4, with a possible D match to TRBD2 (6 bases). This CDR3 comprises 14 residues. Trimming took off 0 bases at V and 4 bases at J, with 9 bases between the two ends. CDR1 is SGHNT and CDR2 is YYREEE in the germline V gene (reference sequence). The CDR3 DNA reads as TGTGCCAGCAGCTTGGGGACGGGGGCAGATACGCAGTATTTT. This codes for CASSLGTGADTQYF.

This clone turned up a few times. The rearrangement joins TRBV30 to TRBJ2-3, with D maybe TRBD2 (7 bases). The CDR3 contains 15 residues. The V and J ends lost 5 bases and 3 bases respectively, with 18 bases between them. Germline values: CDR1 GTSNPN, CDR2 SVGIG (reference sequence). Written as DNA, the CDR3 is TGTGCCTGGGCGATGGGGGCGGGAGAGACAGATACGCAGTATTTT. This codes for CAWAMGAGETDTQYF.

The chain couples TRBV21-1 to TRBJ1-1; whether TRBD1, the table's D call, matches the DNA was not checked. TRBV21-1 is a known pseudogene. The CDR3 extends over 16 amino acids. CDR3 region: CASSLPRNLLNTEAFF. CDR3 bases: TGTGCCAGCAGCCTCCCCAGGAACCTACTGAACACTGAAGCTTTCTTT.

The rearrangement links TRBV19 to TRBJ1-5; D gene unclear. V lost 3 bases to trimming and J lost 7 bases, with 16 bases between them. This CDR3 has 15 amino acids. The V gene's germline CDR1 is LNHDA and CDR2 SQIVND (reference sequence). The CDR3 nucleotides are TGTGCCAGTAGTATTGAGAGTGGAAAGCCGCAGCCCCAGCATTTT. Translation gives CASSIESGKPQPQHF.

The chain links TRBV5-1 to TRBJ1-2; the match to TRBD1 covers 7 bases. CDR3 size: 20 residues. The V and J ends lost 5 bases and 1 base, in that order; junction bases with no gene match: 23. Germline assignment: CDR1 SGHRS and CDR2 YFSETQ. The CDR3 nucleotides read TGCGCCAGCAGAACCCTGATACCAGGACAGGCCCACGGAAATAACTATGGCTACACCTTC. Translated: CASRTLIPGQAHGNNYGYTF.

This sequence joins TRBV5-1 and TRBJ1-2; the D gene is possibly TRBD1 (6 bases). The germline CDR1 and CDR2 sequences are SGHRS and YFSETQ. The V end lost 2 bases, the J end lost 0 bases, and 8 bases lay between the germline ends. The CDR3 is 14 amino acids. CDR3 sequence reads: CASSLQGPNYGYTF. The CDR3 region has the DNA TGCGCCAGCAGCTTACAGGGACCTAACTATGGCTACACCTTC.

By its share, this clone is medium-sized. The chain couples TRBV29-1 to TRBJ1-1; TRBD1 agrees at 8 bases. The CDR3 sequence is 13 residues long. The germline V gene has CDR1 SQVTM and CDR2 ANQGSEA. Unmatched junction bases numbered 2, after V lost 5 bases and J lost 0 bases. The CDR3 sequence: CSVSGGLNTEAFF. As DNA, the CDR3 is TGCAGCGTTTCAGGGGGCTTGAACACTGAAGCTTTCTTT.

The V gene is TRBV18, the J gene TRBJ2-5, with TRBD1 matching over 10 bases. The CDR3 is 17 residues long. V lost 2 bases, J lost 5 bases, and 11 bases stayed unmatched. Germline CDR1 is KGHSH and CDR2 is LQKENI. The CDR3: CASSPKMGQGLRETQYF. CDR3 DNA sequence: TGTGCCAGCTCACCAAAAATGGGACAGGGGCTGCGGGAGACCCAGTACTTC.

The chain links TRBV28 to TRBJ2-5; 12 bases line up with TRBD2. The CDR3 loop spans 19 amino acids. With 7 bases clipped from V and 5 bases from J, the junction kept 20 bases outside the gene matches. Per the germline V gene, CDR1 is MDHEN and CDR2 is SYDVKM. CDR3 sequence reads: CASMGSRATSGSWWETQYF. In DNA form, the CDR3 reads TGTGCCAGCATGGGGTCCCGTGCGACTAGCGGGAGCTGGTGGGAGACCCAGTACTTC.

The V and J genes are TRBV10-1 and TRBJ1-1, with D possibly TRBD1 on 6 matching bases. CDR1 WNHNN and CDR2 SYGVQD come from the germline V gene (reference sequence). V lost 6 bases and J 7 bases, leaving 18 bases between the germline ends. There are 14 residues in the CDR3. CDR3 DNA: TGCGCCAGCAGCCCTTCCCTGGGGGGACATGAAGCTTTCTTT. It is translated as CASSPSLGGHEAFF.

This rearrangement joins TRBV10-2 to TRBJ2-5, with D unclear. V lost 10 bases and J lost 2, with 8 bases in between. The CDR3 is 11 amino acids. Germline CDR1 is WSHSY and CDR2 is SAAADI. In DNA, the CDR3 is TGCGCCACTACTGCACAAGAGACCCAGTACTTC. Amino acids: CATTAQETQYF.

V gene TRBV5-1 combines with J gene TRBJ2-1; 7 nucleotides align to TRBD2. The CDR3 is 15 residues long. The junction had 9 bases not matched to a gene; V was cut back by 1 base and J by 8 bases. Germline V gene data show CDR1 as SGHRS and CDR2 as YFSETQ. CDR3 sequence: CASSLKWEGVYEQFF. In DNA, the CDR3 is TGCGCCAGCAGCTTGAAGTGGGAGGGCGTCTATGAGCAGTTCTTC.

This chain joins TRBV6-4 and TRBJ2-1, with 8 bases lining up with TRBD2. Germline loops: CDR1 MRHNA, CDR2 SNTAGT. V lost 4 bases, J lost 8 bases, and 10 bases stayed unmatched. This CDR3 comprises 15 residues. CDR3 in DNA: TGTGCCAGCAGTGCCCGGGCGGGAGGTCTGTATGAGCAGTTCTTC. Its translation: CASSARAGGLYEQFF.

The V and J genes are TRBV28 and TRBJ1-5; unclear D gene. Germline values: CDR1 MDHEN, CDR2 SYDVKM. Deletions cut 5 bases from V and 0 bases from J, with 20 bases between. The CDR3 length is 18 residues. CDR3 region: CASSTPPDRANSNQPQHF. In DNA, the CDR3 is TGTGCCAGCAGTACCCCCCCTGACCGGGCCAATAGCAATCAGCCCCAGCATTTT.

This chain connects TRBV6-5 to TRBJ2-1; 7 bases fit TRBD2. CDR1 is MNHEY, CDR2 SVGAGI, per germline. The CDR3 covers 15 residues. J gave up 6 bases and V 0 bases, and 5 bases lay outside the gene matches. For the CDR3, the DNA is TGTGCCAGCAGTTACTCTGGACTAGGAGGCAATGAGCAGTTCTTC. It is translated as CASSYSGLGGNEQFF.

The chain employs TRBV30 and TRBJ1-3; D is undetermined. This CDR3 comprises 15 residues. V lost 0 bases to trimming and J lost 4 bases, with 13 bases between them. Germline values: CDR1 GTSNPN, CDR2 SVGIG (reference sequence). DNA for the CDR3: TGTGCCTGGAGTGTACATTCCCTCGAAGGAAACACCATATATTTT. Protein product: CAWSVHSLEGNTIYF.

The CDR3 bases are TGTGCCAGCGGCGGACAGGGGGCCTACAATGAGCAGTTCTTC. It translates to CASGGQGAYNEQFF. The V call is TRBV6-1, the J call TRBJ2-1, with TRBD1 identical over 10 bases. This CDR3 contains 14 residues. With 8 bases clipped from V and 2 bases from J, the junction kept 3 bases outside the gene matches. Looked up from germline, CDR1 is MNHNS and CDR2 is SASEGT.

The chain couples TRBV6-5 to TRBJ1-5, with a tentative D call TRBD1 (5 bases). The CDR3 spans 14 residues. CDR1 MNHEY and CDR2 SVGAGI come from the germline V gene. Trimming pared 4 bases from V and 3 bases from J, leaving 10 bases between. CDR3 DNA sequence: TGTGCCAGCAGTTCTCGGGGGAACAATCAGCCCCAGCATTTT. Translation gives CASSSRGNNQPQHF.

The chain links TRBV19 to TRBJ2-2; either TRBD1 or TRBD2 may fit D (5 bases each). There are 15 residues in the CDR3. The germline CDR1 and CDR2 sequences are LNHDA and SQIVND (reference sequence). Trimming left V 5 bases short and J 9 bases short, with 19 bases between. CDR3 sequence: CASSVTGTYGRELFF. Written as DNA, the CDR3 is TGTGCCAGTAGTGTTACCGGGACCTATGGCCGGGAGCTGTTTTTT.

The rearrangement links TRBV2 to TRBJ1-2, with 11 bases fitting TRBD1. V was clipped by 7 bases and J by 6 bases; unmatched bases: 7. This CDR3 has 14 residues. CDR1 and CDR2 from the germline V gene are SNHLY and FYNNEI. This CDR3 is CASTQDRGRDGYTF. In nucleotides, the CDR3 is TGTGCCAGCACCCAGGACAGGGGGCGCGATGGCTACACCTTC.

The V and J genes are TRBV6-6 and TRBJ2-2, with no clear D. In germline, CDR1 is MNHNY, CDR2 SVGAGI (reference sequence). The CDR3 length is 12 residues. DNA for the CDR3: TGTCTCGCGGAATCGATAGCCGGGGAGCTGTTTTTT. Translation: CLAESIAGELFF.

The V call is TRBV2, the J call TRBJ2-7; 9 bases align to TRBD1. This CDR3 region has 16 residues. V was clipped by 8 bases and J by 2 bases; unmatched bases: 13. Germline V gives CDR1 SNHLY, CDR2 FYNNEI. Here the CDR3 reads CASPKGPGQGTYEQYF. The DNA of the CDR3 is TGTGCCAGCCCCAAAGGCCCGGGACAGGGAACCTACGAGCAGTACTTC.

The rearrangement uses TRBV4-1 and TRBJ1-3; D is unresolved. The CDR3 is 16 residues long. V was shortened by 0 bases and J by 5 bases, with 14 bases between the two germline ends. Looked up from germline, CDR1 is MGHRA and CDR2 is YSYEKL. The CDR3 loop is CASSQENLFGRNTIYF. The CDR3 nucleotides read TGCGCCAGCAGCCAAGAGAACCTCTTCGGGAGAAACACCATATATTTT.

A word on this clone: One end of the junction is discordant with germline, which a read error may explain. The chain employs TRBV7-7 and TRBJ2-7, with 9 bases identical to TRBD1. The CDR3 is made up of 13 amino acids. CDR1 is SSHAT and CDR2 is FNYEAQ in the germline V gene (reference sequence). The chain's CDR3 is CASSSTGGGEQYF. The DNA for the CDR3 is TGTGCTAGCAGCTCGACAGGGGGAGGCGAGCAGTACTTC. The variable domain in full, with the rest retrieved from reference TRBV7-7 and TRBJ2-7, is GAGVSQSPRYKVTKRGQDVTLRCDPISSHATLYWYQQALGQGPEFLTYFNYEAQPDKSGLPSDRFSAERPEGSISTLTIQRTEQRDSAMYRCASSSTGGGEQYFGPGTRLTVT.